This TCR beta chain was found in a study of blood T cell repertoires in COVID-19. Study-wide context: Donors in the United States, Italy and Spain gave samples during acute or convalescent COVID-19.

Researchers sorted participants into cohorts using their self-reported clinical history. Recovery meant two consecutive negative NP/OP PCR tests, professional clearance, or resolved symptoms. This CDR3 contains 14 residues. V was trimmed by 3 bases and J by 8 bases, leaving 16 bases between them. The germline CDR1 and CDR2 sequences are SGHVS and FNYEAQ. Original analysis: Reference gene primers were amplified, and this amplification served to estimate nucleated cell counts. Repertoires were generated with immunoSEQ multiplex PCR, while TCRdb's copy carries only in-frame clones and drops some. The V and J calls and the clone size are those of that table, but D and trimming were determined from the DNA. The data contain 250,000 to 350,000 clones, more than 90% of them singletons.

The TCR originated in a man between 60 and 75 years old who had recovered from COVID-19. The rearrangement joins TRBV7-6 to TRBJ1-2; no clear D. Sequencing was done on a sample of PBMCs or T cells enriched from blood (not recorded which). CDR3 bases: TGTGCCAGCAGCTTGGGTTCCCCCGGCGGCGGCTACACCTTC. It translates to CASSLGSPGGGYTF.